This T cell receptor beta chain stems from a study of blood T cell repertoires in COVID-19. The protocol was immunoSEQ multiplex PCR, while the TCRdb copy is restricted to in-frame clones and leaves out a portion. The table lists 250,000 or so clones, approximately 85% of them singletons. The CDR3 length is 18 residues. In germline, CDR1 is MDHEN, CDR2 SYDVKM. With 6 bases removed from V and 2 bases from J, the gap between germline ends came to 26 bases. The sequenced sample was PBMCs or T cells enriched from blood (not recorded which). This clonotype originated in a woman between 45 and 65 years old who had been exposed to COVID-19. The chain links TRBV28 to TRBJ2-7, with D maybe TRBD1 (5 bases). The CDR3 DNA reads TGTGCCAGCAGCCTCTCTCCTGGGTTAGGGGCCGTGGCCTACGAGCAGTACTTC. As protein: CASSLSPGLGAVAYEQYF.